This is a list of T cell receptor beta chains from one sample in a study of post-analysis software for immune sequencing data. A single record per CDR3 protein comes from TCRdb applying MiXCR to the PCR reads. Of about 500,000 distinct CDR3 sequences in the sample, around 40% were seen once. Sequencing was carried out using blood. These receptors were collected from a girl aged 5 to 17 with multiple sclerosis. The CDR3 runs from the conserved cysteine through the conserved F or W. A D gene is named only where the DNA matches it firmly. Clone size is not always given. Where it is, it says once, few, many or a class for expanded clones.

d_call: -
j_call: TRBJ2-2
v_call: TRBV6-6
cdr3_length: 13
clone_size: -
cdr3_nt: TGTGCCAGCACCACTATGTTGGATAGGGAGCTGTTTTTT
cdr3_aa: CASTTMLDRELFF

d_call: TRBD2
j_call: TRBJ2-1
v_call: TRBV28
cdr3_length: 15
clone_size: few
cdr3_nt: TGTGCCAGCAGTCCGCGACTAGCGCCCTACAATGAGCAGTTCTTC
cdr3_aa: CASSPRLAPYNEQFF

d_call: TRBD2
j_call: TRBJ2-1
v_call: TRBV5-5
cdr3_length: 14
clone_size: -
cdr3_nt: TGTGCCAGCAGCTACCTAGCGGGAGGGAATGAGCAGTTCTTC
cdr3_aa: CASSYLAGGNEQFF

d_call: TRBD2
j_call: TRBJ2-1
v_call: TRBV10-3
cdr3_length: 18
clone_size: -
cdr3_nt: TGTGCCATCAATACCGGGACTAGCGGGAGGGCAGCCTACAATGAGCAGTTCTTC
cdr3_aa: CAINTGTSGRAAYNEQFF

d_call: -
j_call: TRBJ1-1
v_call: TRBV18
cdr3_length: 15
clone_size: -
cdr3_nt: TGTGCCAGCTCACCACCTCCCAGCCAGAACACTGAAGCTTTCTTT
cdr3_aa: CASSPPPSQNTEAFF

d_call: -
j_call: TRBJ2-1
v_call: TRBV2
cdr3_length: 12
clone_size: -
cdr3_nt: TGTGCCACTCATACAGGGGAGGGGAAGCAGTTCTTC
cdr3_aa: CATHTGEGKQFF

d_call: TRBD2
j_call: TRBJ2-2
v_call: TRBV29-1
cdr3_length: 16
clone_size: few
cdr3_nt: TGCAGCGTTGTTGGGCTAGCGGGAGACCTGGGCGGGGAGCTGTTTTTT
cdr3_aa: CSVVGLAGDLGGELFF

d_call: TRBD1
j_call: TRBJ2-6
v_call: TRBV4-1
cdr3_length: 19
clone_size: -
cdr3_nt: TGCGCCAGCAGCCGCCCATCCCACAGGGGGCAAGCTGGGGCCAACGTCCTGACTTTC
cdr3_aa: CASSRPSHRGQAGANVLTF

d_call: -
j_call: TRBJ1-5
v_call: TRBV28
cdr3_length: 12
clone_size: -
cdr3_nt: TGTGGGACACGTACCAGCAATCAGCCCCAGCATTTT
cdr3_aa: CGTRTSNQPQHF

d_call: TRBD1
j_call: TRBJ2-7
v_call: TRBV4-1
cdr3_length: 16
clone_size: -
cdr3_nt: TGCGCCAGCAGCCAGGATAGGACAGGGGTAGCCTACGAGCAGTACTTC
cdr3_aa: CASSQDRTGVAYEQYF

d_call: -
j_call: TRBJ1-4
v_call: TRBV7-2
cdr3_length: 13
clone_size: -
cdr3_nt: TGTGCCAGCAGCGCGCACCCTAATGAAAAACTGTTTTTT
cdr3_aa: CASSAHPNEKLFF

d_call: TRBD2
j_call: TRBJ2-1
v_call: TRBV7-8
cdr3_length: 16
clone_size: -
cdr3_nt: TGTGCCAGCAGCCCTCGCCGACTAGCGGGATTCGATGAGCAGTTCTTC
cdr3_aa: CASSPRRLAGFDEQFF

d_call: TRBD2
j_call: TRBJ2-7
v_call: TRBV20-1
cdr3_length: 13
clone_size: -
cdr3_nt: TGCAGTGCTATCGTGGCGGGAGGATACGAGCAGTACTTC
cdr3_aa: CSAIVAGGYEQYF

d_call: TRBD2
j_call: TRBJ2-3
v_call: TRBV20-1
cdr3_length: 16
clone_size: few
cdr3_nt: TGCAGTGCCGGGGGGAGTAGCGGAGTGAGCACAGATACGCAGTATTTT
cdr3_aa: CSAGGSSGVSTDTQYF

d_call: -
j_call: TRBJ2-7
v_call: TRBV2
cdr3_length: 17
clone_size: few
cdr3_nt: TGTGCCAGCATCAGTCTTCGGTTTGGTTTGGCACTCTACGAGCAGTACTTC
cdr3_aa: CASISLRFGLALYEQYF

d_call: -
j_call: TRBJ2-1
v_call: TRBV7-9
cdr3_length: 12
clone_size: many
cdr3_nt: TGTGCCAGCAGCTGGGACAACAATGAGCAGTTCTTC
cdr3_aa: CASSWDNNEQFF

d_call: -
j_call: TRBJ1-1
v_call: TRBV28
cdr3_length: 15
clone_size: -
cdr3_nt: TGTGCCAGCAGTTTACAAGGGGGTGGGGGCACTGAAGCTTTCTTT
cdr3_aa: CASSLQGGGGTEAFF

d_call: -
j_call: TRBJ2-3
v_call: TRBV9
cdr3_length: 16
clone_size: -
cdr3_nt: TGTGCCAGCAGCGTAGGGGCGGCCTCTAGCACAGATACGCAGTATTTT
cdr3_aa: CASSVGAASSTDTQYF

d_call: -
j_call: TRBJ1-2
v_call: TRBV12-3/TRBV12-4
cdr3_length: 13
clone_size: -
cdr3_nt: TGTGCCAGCAGTCCCTCGACCGGGGCGGGCTACACCTTC
cdr3_aa: CASSPSTGAGYTF

d_call: TRBD2
j_call: TRBJ2-1
v_call: TRBV4-1
cdr3_length: 17
clone_size: -
cdr3_nt: TGCGCCAGCAGCCCAGGGATGGCGGGAGGCCCCTACAATGAGCAGTTCTTC
cdr3_aa: CASSPGMAGGPYNEQFF

d_call: -
j_call: TRBJ1-2
v_call: TRBV7-9
cdr3_length: 14
clone_size: -
cdr3_nt: TGTGCCAGCAGCTTAGCGGGCGGCGCCTATGGCTACACCTTC
cdr3_aa: CASSLAGGAYGYTF

d_call: -
j_call: TRBJ1-1
v_call: TRBV12-5
cdr3_length: 19
clone_size: -
cdr3_nt: TGTGCTAGTGGTTTCCATACTTTACCCGGACGTGGAGGGAACACTGAAGTTTTCTTT
cdr3_aa: CASGFHTLPGRGGNTEVFF

d_call: -
j_call: TRBJ2-7
v_call: TRBV7-2
cdr3_length: 15
clone_size: -
cdr3_nt: TGTGCCAGCAACTGGGGACGGAGGAGCTCCTACGAGCAGTACTTC
cdr3_aa: CASNWGRRSSYEQYF

d_call: -
j_call: TRBJ2-5
v_call: TRBV7-3
cdr3_length: 14
clone_size: -
cdr3_nt: TGTGCCAGCAGCTCAGACGGATGGCAAGAGACCCAGTACTTC
cdr3_aa: CASSSDGWQETQYF

d_call: TRBD2
j_call: TRBJ2-7
v_call: TRBV20-1
cdr3_length: 14
clone_size: many
cdr3_nt: TGCAGTGCTAGCGTAGCTAGCGGGATGTACGAGCAGTACTTC
cdr3_aa: CSASVASGMYEQYF

d_call: -
j_call: TRBJ1-2
v_call: TRBV20-1
cdr3_length: 12
clone_size: -
cdr3_nt: TGCAGTGCCTCTGATGACAACTATGGCTACACCTTC
cdr3_aa: CSASDDNYGYTF

d_call: TRBD2
j_call: TRBJ2-1
v_call: TRBV11-3
cdr3_length: 15
clone_size: -
cdr3_nt: TGTGCCAGCAGCCAGGGACTAGGCTCCTACAATGAGCAGTTCTTC
cdr3_aa: CASSQGLGSYNEQFF

d_call: -
j_call: TRBJ2-1
v_call: TRBV5-6
cdr3_length: 12
clone_size: once
cdr3_nt: TGTGCCAGCAGCCCGCATGACAATGAGCAGTTCTTC
cdr3_aa: CASSPHDNEQFF

d_call: TRBD2
j_call: TRBJ2-7
v_call: TRBV27
cdr3_length: 16
clone_size: few
cdr3_nt: TGTGCCAGCAGTCCGCTGGGGCTAGCGGGAACCTACGAGCAGTACTTC
cdr3_aa: CASSPLGLAGTYEQYF